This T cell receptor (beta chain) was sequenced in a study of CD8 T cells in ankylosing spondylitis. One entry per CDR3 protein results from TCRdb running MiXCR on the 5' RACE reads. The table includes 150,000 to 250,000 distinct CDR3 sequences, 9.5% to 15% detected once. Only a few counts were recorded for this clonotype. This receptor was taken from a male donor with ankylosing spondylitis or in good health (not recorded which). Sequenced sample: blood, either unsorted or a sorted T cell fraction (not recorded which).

CDR3 sequence (DNA): TGTGCCACCAGTGATTTATCACGGGAGCAGTACTTC. Amino acid sequence: CATSDLSREQYF. This chain links TRBV24-1 with TRBJ2-7; D not resolved. The germline CDR1 and CDR2 sequences are KGHDR and SFDVKD. The CDR3 has 12 residues. V was shortened by 1 base and J by 7 bases, with 7 bases between the two germline ends.